This T cell receptor beta chain was found in a study of molecular identifiers for immune sequencing clone quantification. Study findings and constraints: Highly expanded clones may be undercounted when identical TCR molecules share barcodes. Clones above 20 RNA copies contained over 98% of effector molecules and under 1% of naive molecules.

Previously reported methods and listed TCR primers produced the bulk TCR libraries. TCRdb reprocessed the PCR reads via MiXCR and lists one record per CDR3 protein. The sample yields 100,000 or so distinct CDR3 sequences, 36% seen once. Investigators produced naive CD8 libraries from roughly 20,000 to 1,000,000 sorted cells, drawing on 10%, 30% or 50% RNA. For this clonotype: Its target is not known.

Germline CDR1 is MGHRA and CDR2 is YSYEKL. The CDR3 has 13 amino acids. Trimming shortened V by 2 bases and J by 4 bases, and 9 bases separated the two germline ends. Sequencing was carried out using naive CD8+ T cells from blood, with Jurkat cell RNA spiked in. The subset was: FACS-sorted CD8+CD4-CCR7+CD45RA+ naive T cells. This clonotype was sampled from a human donor in good health. Some libraries in this study had Jurkat cell RNA spiked in. V gene TRBV4-1 combines with J gene TRBJ2-7; D is perhaps TRBD1 or TRBD2 (7 bases each). The CDR3 reads CASSQQGGYEQYF. The CDR3 DNA is TGCGCCAGCAGCCAACAGGGGGGGTACGAGCAGTACTTC.